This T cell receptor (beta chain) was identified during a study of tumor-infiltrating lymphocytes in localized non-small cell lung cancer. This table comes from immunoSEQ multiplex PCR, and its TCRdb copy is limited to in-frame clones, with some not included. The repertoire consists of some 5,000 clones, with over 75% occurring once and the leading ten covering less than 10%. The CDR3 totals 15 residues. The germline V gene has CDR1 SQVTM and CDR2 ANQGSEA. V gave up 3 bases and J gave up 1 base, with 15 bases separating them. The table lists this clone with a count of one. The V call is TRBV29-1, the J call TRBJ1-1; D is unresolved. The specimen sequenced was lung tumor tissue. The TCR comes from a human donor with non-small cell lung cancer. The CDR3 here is CSVDTSDSRNTEAFF. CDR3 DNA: TGCAGCGTTGACACGTCGGATTCTAGGAACACTGAAGCTTTCTTT.